The 15 T cell receptor beta chains in this list originate from one sample, sequenced in a study of shared clonotypes between healthy human individuals. Libraries were prepared by immunoSEQ multiplex PCR; TCRdb keeps only in-frame clonotypes and omits some of them. The sample lists some 1.5 million clones, 95% to 99% occurring once. Sequencing was carried out using naive CD4+ T cells sorted from blood. As for subset: CD45RA+ positively selected. All receptors come from a young man in good health.

This rearrangement joins TRBV5-1 to TRBJ2-5; maybe TRBD2 (6 bases). This CDR3 is built from 15 residues. V was pared by 0 bases and J by 2 bases, with 11 bases between. In germline, CDR1 is SGHRS, CDR2 YFSETQ. CDR3 DNA sequence: TGCGCCAGCAGCTTGGCCGACGGGGGACAAGAGACCCAGTACTTC. Its translation is CASSLADGGQETQYF. The full variable domain, its missing parts supplied by reference TRBV5-1 and TRBJ2-5, is KAGVTQTPRYLIKTRGQQVTLSCSPISGHRSVSWYQQTPGQGLQFLFEYFSETQRNKGNFPGRFSGRQFSNSRSEMNVSTLELGDSALYLCASSLADGGQETQYFGPGTRLLVL.

This rearrangement joins TRBV5-1 to TRBJ2-1; D uncertain. This CDR3 contains 16 residues. Trimming shortened V by 0 bases and J by 10 bases, and 20 bases separated the two germline ends. The germline V gene encodes CDR1 SGHRS and CDR2 YFSETQ. CDR3 bases: TGCGCCAGCAGCTTGGTGGGGTCGGGCGCCCAACTCGAGCAGTTCTTC. As protein: CASSLVGSGAQLEQFF.

The gene calls are TRBV7-2 and TRBJ1-1; D not resolved. This CDR3 is built from 13 residues. With 4 bases removed from V and 10 bases from J, the gap between germline ends came to 16 bases. Germline V gene data show CDR1 as SGHTA and CDR2 as FQGNSA. In DNA, the CDR3 is TGTGCCAGCAGCTCCCAGCAAATGGGGATAGCTTTCTTT. Translation: CASSSQQMGIAFF.

This chain links TRBV28 with TRBJ1-5, with D possibly being TRBD1 (5 bases). The V gene's germline CDR1 is MDHEN and CDR2 SYDVKM. The CDR3 extends over 15 amino acids. Trimming took off 6 bases at V and 1 base at J, with 13 bases between the two ends. In nucleotides, the CDR3 is TGTGCCAGCAGCCGCTCGGGACCGAGCAATCAGCCCCAGCATTTT. Its protein is CASSRSGPSNQPQHF.

The gene calls are TRBV9 and TRBJ1-3; weak D call: TRBD1 (6 bases). Trimming left V 4 bases short and J 5 bases short, with 19 bases between. The germline gives CDR1 SGDLS, CDR2 YYNGEE. The CDR3 loop spans 16 amino acids. The CDR3 DNA sequence: TGTGCCAGCAGCCTAGAACGGGACATTAAGAGAAACACCATATATTTT. This gives the protein CASSLERDIKRNTIYF. Together with reference TRBV9 and TRBJ1-3, the CDR3 gives the full variable domain: DSGVTQTPKHLITATGQRVTLRCSPRSGDLSVYWYQQSLDQGLQFLIQYYNGEERAKGNILERFSAQQFPDLHSELNLSSLELGDSALYFCASSLERDIKRNTIYFGEGSWLTVV.

The chain recombines TRBV5-1 with TRBJ2-3; 7 nucleotides match TRBD2. Per the germline V gene, CDR1 is SGHRS and CDR2 is YFSETQ. This CDR3 has 16 amino acids. V dropped 8 bases and J dropped 1; count of bases not matched to a gene: 13. The CDR3 sequence is CASYPRGSGGTDTQYF. As DNA, the CDR3 is TGCGCCAGTTACCCCCGCGGGAGCGGGGGCACAGATACGCAGTATTTT.

This chain uses TRBV4-3 with TRBJ2-7; 12 bases match TRBD2. Germline V lookup: CDR1 LGHNA, CDR2 YSLEER. This CDR3 has 16 residues. The ends lost 2 bases at V and 4 bases at J; junction bases unmatched: 6. CDR3 protein: CASSQTRLAGVYEQYF. The CDR3 bases are TGCGCCAGCAGCCAAACAAGACTAGCGGGAGTTTACGAGCAGTACTTC.

V gene TRBV5-1 combines with J gene TRBJ2-1, with D unresolved. Germline CDR1 reads SGHRS; CDR2 reads YFSETQ. Trimming cost V 2 bases and J 0 bases, with 6 bases left between them. The CDR3 is 14 amino acids. CDR3 nucleotide sequence: TGCGCCAGCAGCTTTTCAGTCTCCTACAATGAGCAGTTCTTC. This gives the protein CASSFSVSYNEQFF.

The sample holds one count of this clone. This sequence joins TRBV7-9 and TRBJ2-2; unclear D gene. The CDR3 spans 16 residues. The V gene lost 8 bases and the J gene lost 2 bases, with 18 bases spanning the gap. Germline V lookup: CDR1 SEHNR, CDR2 FQNEAQ (reference sequence). DNA for the CDR3: TGTGCCAGCCGTGACTCCAATAGGGCCAACACCGGGGAGCTGTTTTTT. This translates into CASRDSNRANTGELFF.

The V gene is TRBV6-5, the J gene TRBJ2-2, with D possibly TRBD1 on 6 matching bases. The V end was cut by 6 bases, the J end by 1 base, with 12 bases between. There are 15 residues in the CDR3. Germline CDR1 and CDR2: MNHEY and SVGAGI. The CDR3 protein is CASRPQGQNTGELFF. The CDR3 DNA reads TGTGCCAGCAGGCCACAGGGTCAGAACACCGGGGAGCTGTTTTTT.

This chain links TRBV5-1 with TRBJ1-2; no clear D gene. CDR1 and CDR2 from the germline V gene are SGHRS and YFSETQ. The CDR3 length is 14 residues. Trimming took off 0 bases at V and 6 bases at J, with 12 bases between the two ends. The CDR3 protein is CASSLAHYSDGYTF. For the CDR3, the DNA is TGCGCCAGCAGCTTGGCCCACTACTCAGATGGCTACACCTTC.

This chain connects TRBV5-1 to TRBJ1-3; D gene unclear. CDR1 and CDR2 from the germline V gene are SGHRS and YFSETQ. CDR3 length: 13 residues. V was cut by 4 bases and J by 1 base, with 6 bases left in between. The DNA of the CDR3 is TGCGCCAGCAGCGCCGAGTCTGGAAACACCATATATTTT. Its protein is CASSAESGNTIYF.

The V and J genes are TRBV5-5 and TRBJ2-1; perhaps TRBD1 as D (5 bases). Germline V lookup: CDR1 SGHKS, CDR2 YYEKEE (reference sequence). The CDR3 is 15 residues long. Trimming removed 1 base at V and 3 bases at J, with 11 bases between. The CDR3 DNA sequence: TGTGCCAGCAGCTTGATCTCAGGGAACTACAATGAGCAGTTCTTC. Translated, it gives CASSLISGNYNEQFF.

A word on this clone: One end of the junction is discordant with germline, which a read error may explain. The chain is built from TRBV19 and TRBJ2-7; D possibly uses TRBD1 or TRBD2 (5 bases each). CDR3 size: 12 residues. From germline, CDR1 is LNHDA and CDR2 SQIVND (reference sequence). Written as DNA, the CDR3 is TGTGCCAGTAGTCTAGAGGGGTACGAGCAGTACTTC. Encoded protein: CASSLEGYEQYF.

This chain joins TRBV28 and TRBJ2-3; 10 bases map to TRBD1. Germline V gene sequence: CDR1 MDHEN, CDR2 SYDVKM. CDR3 length: 17 amino acids. J was trimmed by 2 bases and V by 5 bases; bases with no gene match: 10. CDR3 in amino acids: CASSRQGALANTDTQYF. The DNA for the CDR3 is TGTGCCAGCAGTCGACAGGGGGCGCTTGCCAACACAGATACGCAGTATTTT.